This T cell receptor (beta chain) was sequenced during a study of vaccination effects on CD4 cells after COVID-19. In this sample, this clone turned up a few times. The antigen remains unidentified. The CDR3 covers 15 residues. V was pared by 4 bases and J by 6 bases, with 9 bases of the junction left unmatched. Germline V gene sequence: CDR1 SGHNT, CDR2 YYREEE (reference sequence). Study outcomes and limitations: Missing from the study were early post-infection timepoints, and its convalescent patients were few. At late timepoints after vaccination, vaccine- and infection-induced clones shrank markedly.

Sequencing was preceded by expansion of antigen-specific CD4+ T cells with viral peptide pools in the ViraFEST assay. Following 10 days of culture, CD4+ T cells were isolated. It was on days 3 and 7 that half the medium was replaced with IL-2 medium. TCRdb keeps only in-frame clones here, not all; method: immunoSEQ multiplex PCR. The repertoire consists of 25,000 to 35,000 clones, with roughly two thirds occurring once and the leading ten covering 25% to 30%. This sequence originates from a human donor who received a COVID-19 vaccine. The specimen comprised CD4+ T cells from PBMCs cultured with HCoV-229E spike peptides, sampled before COVID-19 vaccination. The rearrangement joins TRBV5-4 to TRBJ2-2; 7 nucleotides match TRBD2. CDR3 nucleotides: TGTGCCAGCAGCCGGGGAGGGGTTGTCGCCGGGGAGCTGTTTTTT. It codes for CASSRGGVVAGELFF.